The 10 T cell receptor beta chains below were found in one sample sequenced in a study of blood T cells in healthy people across ages. It was with a sample-barcoded 5' primer and a J-beta primer mix that a second PCR of roughly 7 to 11 cycles was run. MiXCR was run by TCRdb on the 5' RACE reads, yielding one entry per CDR3 protein. Among hundreds of thousands of distinct CDR3 sequences listed, 25% to 30% were seen once. A further study also used this sample, focusing on T cells of mothers and their children.

Sequenced sample: blood. The receptors come from a boy younger than 18 in good health.

The count of this clonotype is one. This rearrangement joins TRBV13 to TRBJ2-7; 8 bases map to TRBD1. The CDR3 covers 15 residues. Germline V CDR1 and CDR2: PRHDT, FYEKMQ (reference sequence). V lost 6 bases and J lost 7; bases outside the gene matches: 14. The DNA for the CDR3 is TGTGCCAGCAGACCTACGGGACAGGCAACGCGGGAGCAGTACTTC. This sequence encodes CASRPTGQATREQYF.

The rearrangement uses TRBV10-2 and TRBJ2-5; TRBD2 matches 7 bases. Trimming at V came to 3 bases and at J to 11 bases, leaving 15 bases not matched to a gene. Per germline, CDR1 WSHSY and CDR2 SAAADI. The CDR3 loop spans 15 amino acids. The CDR3 sequence: CASSDPRGGAGEQYF. The DNA of the CDR3 is TGCGCCAGCAGTGACCCTCGAGGTGGGGCGGGGGAGCAGTACTTC.

CDR3 bases: TGTGCCAGCAGGCCGGGACAGGGAGGTTGGGAGACCCAGTACTTC. It codes for CASRPGQGGWETQYF. V is TRBV6-1 and J is TRBJ2-5; 9 bases are a match to TRBD1. V trimming: 6 bases; J trimming: 5 bases; junction bases outside the gene matches: 10. The germline CDR1 and CDR2 sequences are MNHNS and SASEGT. The CDR3 has 15 amino acids.

This chain joins TRBV5-1 and TRBJ2-3; possibly TRBD1 or TRBD2 for D (5 bases each). CDR1 is SGHRS and CDR2 is YFSETQ in the germline V gene. Trimming removed 0 bases at V and 4 bases at J, with 12 bases between. This CDR3 comprises 15 residues. DNA for the CDR3: TGCGCCAGCAGCTTGGGGGGCGGGTACTCAGATACGCAGTATTTT. Translating it yields CASSLGGGYSDTQYF. The whole variable domain, filled in from reference TRBV5-1 and TRBJ2-3, reads KAGVTQTPRYLIKTRGQQVTLSCSPISGHRSVSWYQQTPGQGLQFLFEYFSETQRNKGNFPGRFSGRQFSNSRSEMNVSTLELGDSALYLCASSLGGGYSDTQYFGPGTRLTVL.

The chain recombines TRBV6-5 with TRBJ2-3; D is undetermined. Germline CDR1 and CDR2: MNHEY and SVGAGI. V dropped 0 bases and J dropped 6 bases, with 10 bases sitting between them. This CDR3 is 14 amino acids long. The CDR3 reads CASSYSVVGDTQYF. DNA for the CDR3: TGTGCCAGCAGTTACTCGGTGGTGGGGGATACGCAGTATTTT.

The genes are TRBV28 and TRBJ2-5; unclear D gene. The last part of the DNA fits TRBJ2-1 better; the J call may be wrong. CDR1 is MDHEN and CDR2 is SYDVKM in the germline V gene. The CDR3 is 14 residues long. The CDR3 reads CASTDGWGYNEQFF. Written as DNA, the CDR3 is TGTGCCAGCACCGACGGTTGGGGTTACAATGAGCAGTTCTTC.

With regard to this clonotype: This CDR3 fails to terminate in the conserved phenylalanine or tryptophan, so it likely reflects a read error. The J gene is TRBJ2-5, the V gene TRBV5-6; TRBD1 matches 9 bases. This CDR3 has 16 amino acids. J gave up 5 bases and V 0 bases, and 8 bases lay outside the gene matches. Germline CDR1 reads SGHDT; CDR2 reads YYEEEE. CDR3: CASSLDGQGSPETQYL. As DNA, the CDR3 is TGTGCCAGCAGCTTGGACGGACAGGGGAGCCCGGAGACCCAGTACCTC.

This clonotype has a handful of counts. The rearrangement uses TRBV27 and TRBJ1-5; D is unresolved. Germline lookup yields CDR1 MNHEY and CDR2 SMNVEV (reference sequence). Trimming took off 4 bases at V and 4 bases at J, with 8 bases between the two ends. The CDR3 runs to 13 residues. CDR3 in amino acids: CASSYGTNQPQHF. The CDR3 nucleotides read TGTGCCAGCAGTTACGGCACAAATCAGCCCCAGCATTTT.

This clonotype has just a few counts. This chain connects TRBV30 to TRBJ2-6; no clear D. The CDR3 contains 15 residues. The germline CDR1 and CDR2 sequences are GTSNPN and SVGIG (reference sequence). Trimming shortened V by 3 bases and J by 1 base, and 10 bases separated the two germline ends. The CDR3 DNA follows: TGTGCCTGGAGAGTGGCCAAGTCTGGGGCCAACGTCCTGACTTTC. Its translation is CAWRVAKSGANVLTF.

The V call is TRBV6-5, the J call TRBJ1-2; the D gene is possibly TRBD1 (6 bases). The CDR3 sequence is 13 residues long. Trimming stripped 6 bases from V and 4 bases from J, with 12 bases between. Germline V gives CDR1 MNHEY, CDR2 SVGAGI. The CDR3 sequence: CASRPQGRYGYTF. DNA of the CDR3: TGTGCCAGCAGGCCACAGGGTCGCTATGGCTACACCTTC.